This T cell receptor beta chain emerged from a study of shared clonotypes between healthy human individuals. Study conclusions and caveats: Deeper or shallower sequencing was expected to change how clonotypes are shared among donors.

Profiling relied on immunoSEQ multiplex PCR, and the TCRdb table lists in-frame clones only, not all of them. The top ten hold roughly 1.2% of the sample, which has about 1,500,000 clones, roughly 96% seen once. The CDR3 runs 12 residues. Looked up from germline, CDR1 is ENHRY and CDR2 is SYGVKD. V trimming: 8 bases; J trimming: 4 bases; junction bases outside the gene matches: 2. On this clone itself: Its antigen is still unknown.

This receptor was identified in a man aged 30-40 years in good health. The sample was naive CD4+ T cells sorted from blood. Subset given: CD45RA+ positively selected. The genes are TRBV10-3 and TRBJ1-5; 7 positions agree with TRBD1. The CDR3 sequence is CAIRDRNQPQHF. In DNA form, the CDR3 reads TGTGCCATCCGGGACAGAAATCAGCCCCAGCATTTT.